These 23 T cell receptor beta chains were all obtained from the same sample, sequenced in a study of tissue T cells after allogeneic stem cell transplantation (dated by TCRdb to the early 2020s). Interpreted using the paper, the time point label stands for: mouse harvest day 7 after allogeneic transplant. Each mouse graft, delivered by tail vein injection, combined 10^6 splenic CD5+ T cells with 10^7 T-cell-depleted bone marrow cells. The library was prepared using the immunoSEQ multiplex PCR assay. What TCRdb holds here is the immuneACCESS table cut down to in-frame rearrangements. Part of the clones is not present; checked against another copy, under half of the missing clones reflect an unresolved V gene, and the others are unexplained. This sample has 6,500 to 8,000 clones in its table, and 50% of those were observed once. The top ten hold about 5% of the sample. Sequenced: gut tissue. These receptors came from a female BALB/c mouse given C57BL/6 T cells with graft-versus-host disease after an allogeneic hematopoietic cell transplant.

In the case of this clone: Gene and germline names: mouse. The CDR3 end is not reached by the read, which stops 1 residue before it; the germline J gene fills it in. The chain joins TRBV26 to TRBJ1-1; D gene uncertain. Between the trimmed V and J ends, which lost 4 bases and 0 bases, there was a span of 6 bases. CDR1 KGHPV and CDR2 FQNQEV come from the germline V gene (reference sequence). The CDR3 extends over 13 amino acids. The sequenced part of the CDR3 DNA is TGTGCCAGCAGTCGACAAACAAACACAGAAGTCTTC. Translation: CASSRQTNTEVF. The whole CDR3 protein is CASSRQTNTEVFF.

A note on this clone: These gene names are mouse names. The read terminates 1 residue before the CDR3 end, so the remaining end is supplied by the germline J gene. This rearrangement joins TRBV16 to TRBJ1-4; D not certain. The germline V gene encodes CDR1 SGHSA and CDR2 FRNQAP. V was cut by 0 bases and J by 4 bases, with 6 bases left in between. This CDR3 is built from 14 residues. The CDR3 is CASSLDGINERLFF. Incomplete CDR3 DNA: TGTGCAAGCAGCTTAGACGGCATCAACGAAAGATTATTT.

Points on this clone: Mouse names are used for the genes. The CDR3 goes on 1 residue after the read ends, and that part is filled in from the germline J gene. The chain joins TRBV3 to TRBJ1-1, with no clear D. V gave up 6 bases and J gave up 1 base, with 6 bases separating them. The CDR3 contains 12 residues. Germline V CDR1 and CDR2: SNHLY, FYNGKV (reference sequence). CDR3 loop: CASRQMNTEVFF. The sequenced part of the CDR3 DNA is TGTGCCAGCAGACAGATGAACACAGAAGTCTTC. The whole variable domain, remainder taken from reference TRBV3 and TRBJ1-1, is GPKVLQIPSHQIIDMGQMVTLNCDPVSNHLYFYWYKQILGQQMEFLVNFYNGKVMEKSKLFKDQFSVERPDGSYFTLKIQPTALEDSAVYFCASRQMNTEVFFGKGTRLTVV.

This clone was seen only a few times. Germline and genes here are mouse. CDR3 bases read: TGTGCCAGCAGTCTGTCCTCGGGGGCTGGAAATACGCTCTAT. It is translated as CASSLSSGAGNTLY. From start to end, the CDR3 is CASSLSSGAGNTLYF. This chain links TRBV26 with TRBJ1-3, with D possibly being TRBD1 (5 bases). The CDR3 extends 1 residue past the end of the read, so its final part is completed from the germline J gene. CDR1 is KGHPV and CDR2 is FQNQEV in the germline V gene (reference sequence). The CDR3 has 15 residues. Trimming shortened V by 0 bases and J by 2 bases, and 8 bases separated the two germline ends.

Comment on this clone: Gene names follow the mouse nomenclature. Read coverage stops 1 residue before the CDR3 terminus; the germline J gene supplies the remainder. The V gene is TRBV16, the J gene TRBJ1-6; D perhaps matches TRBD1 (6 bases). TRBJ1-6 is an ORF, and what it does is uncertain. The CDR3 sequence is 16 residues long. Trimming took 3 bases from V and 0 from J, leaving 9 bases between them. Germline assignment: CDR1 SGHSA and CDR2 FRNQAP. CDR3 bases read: TGTGCAAGCAGCTTGGGGGGGCTTTCCTATAATTCGCCCCTCTAC. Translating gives CASSLGGLSYNSPLY. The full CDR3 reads CASSLGGLSYNSPLYF.

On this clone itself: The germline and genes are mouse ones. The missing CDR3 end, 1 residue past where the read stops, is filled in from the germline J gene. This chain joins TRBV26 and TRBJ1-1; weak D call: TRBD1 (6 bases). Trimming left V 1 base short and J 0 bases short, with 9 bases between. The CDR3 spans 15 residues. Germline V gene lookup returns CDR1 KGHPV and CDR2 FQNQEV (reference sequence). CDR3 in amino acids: CASSLLGAANTEVFF. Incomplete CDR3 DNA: TGTGCCAGCAGTCTGTTGGGGGCTGCAAACACAGAAGTCTTC.

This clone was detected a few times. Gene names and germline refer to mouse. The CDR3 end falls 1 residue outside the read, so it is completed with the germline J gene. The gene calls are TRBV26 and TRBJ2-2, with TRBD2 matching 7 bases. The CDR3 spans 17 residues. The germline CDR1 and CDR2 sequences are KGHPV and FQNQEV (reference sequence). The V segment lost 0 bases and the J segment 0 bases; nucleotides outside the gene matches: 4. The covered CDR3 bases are TGTGCCAGCAGTCTGTCCTGGGGGAGGGCAAACACCGGGCAGCTCTAC. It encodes CASSLSWGRANTGQLY. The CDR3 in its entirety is CASSLSWGRANTGQLYF.

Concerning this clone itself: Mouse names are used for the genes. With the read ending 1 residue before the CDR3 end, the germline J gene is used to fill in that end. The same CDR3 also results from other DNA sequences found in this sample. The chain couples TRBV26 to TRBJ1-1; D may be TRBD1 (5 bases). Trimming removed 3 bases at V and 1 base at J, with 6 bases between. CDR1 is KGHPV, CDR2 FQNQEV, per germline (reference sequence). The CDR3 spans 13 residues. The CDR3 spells CASSLQGNTEVFF. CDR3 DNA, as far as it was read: TGTGCCAGCAGTCTCCAGGGAAACACAGAAGTCTTC.

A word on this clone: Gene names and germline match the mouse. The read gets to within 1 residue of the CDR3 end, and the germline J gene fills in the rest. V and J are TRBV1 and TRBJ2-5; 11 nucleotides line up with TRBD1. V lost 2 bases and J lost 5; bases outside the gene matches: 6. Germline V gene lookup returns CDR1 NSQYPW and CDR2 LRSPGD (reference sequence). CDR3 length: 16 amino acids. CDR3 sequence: CTCSARDRGRRDTQYF. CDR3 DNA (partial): TGCACCTGCAGTGCAAGGGACAGGGGGAGGAGAGACACCCAGTAC.

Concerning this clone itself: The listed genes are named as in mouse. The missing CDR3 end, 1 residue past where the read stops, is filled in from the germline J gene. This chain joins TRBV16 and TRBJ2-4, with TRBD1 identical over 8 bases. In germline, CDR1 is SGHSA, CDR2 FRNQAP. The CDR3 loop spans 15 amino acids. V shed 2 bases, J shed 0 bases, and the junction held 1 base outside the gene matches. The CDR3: CASSLQGASQNTLYF. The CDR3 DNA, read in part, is TGTGCAAGCAGCTTACAGGGGGCTAGTCAAAACACCTTGTAC.

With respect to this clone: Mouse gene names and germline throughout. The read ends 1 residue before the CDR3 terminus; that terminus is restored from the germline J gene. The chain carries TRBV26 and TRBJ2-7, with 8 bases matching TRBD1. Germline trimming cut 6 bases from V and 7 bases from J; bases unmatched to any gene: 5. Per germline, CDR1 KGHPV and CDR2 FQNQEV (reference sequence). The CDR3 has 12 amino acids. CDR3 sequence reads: CASSRTGREQYF. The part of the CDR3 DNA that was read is TGTGCCAGCAGCCGGACAGGGCGGGAACAGTAC.

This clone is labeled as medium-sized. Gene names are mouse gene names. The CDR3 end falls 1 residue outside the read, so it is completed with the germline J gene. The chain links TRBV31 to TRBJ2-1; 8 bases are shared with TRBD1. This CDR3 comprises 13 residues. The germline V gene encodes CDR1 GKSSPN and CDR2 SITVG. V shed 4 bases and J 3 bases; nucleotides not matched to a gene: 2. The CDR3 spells CAWKTGGYAEQFF. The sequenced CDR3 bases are TGTGCCTGGAAAACAGGGGGCTATGCTGAGCAGTTC.

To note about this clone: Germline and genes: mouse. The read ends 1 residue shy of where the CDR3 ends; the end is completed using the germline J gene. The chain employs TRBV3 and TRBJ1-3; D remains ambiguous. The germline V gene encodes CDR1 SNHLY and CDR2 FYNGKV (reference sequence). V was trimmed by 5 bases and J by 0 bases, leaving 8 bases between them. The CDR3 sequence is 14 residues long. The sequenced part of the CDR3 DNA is TGTGCCAGCAGCGTCAGTTTTTCTGGAAATACGCTCTAT. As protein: CASSVSFSGNTLY. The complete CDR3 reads CASSVSFSGNTLYF.

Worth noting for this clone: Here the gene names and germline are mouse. The sequenced CDR3 bases are TGTGCCAGCCCTAAGGTGGACAGGGACACAGAAGTCTTC. This translates into CASPKVDRDTEVF. The whole CDR3 protein reads CASPKVDRDTEVFF. The rearrangement joins TRBV3 to TRBJ1-1, with 8 bases identical to TRBD1. The read finishes 1 residue shy of the CDR3 end, and the germline J gene is used to complete it. Unmatched junction bases numbered 8, after V lost 8 bases and J lost 3 bases. This CDR3 has 14 amino acids. Germline V gives CDR1 SNHLY, CDR2 FYNGKV (reference sequence).

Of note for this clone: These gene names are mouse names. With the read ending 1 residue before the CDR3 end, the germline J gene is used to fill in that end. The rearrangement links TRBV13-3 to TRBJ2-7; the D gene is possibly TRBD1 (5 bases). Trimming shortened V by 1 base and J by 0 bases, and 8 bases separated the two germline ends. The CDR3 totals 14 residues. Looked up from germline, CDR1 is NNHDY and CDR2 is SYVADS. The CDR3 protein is CASSDRTPSYEQYF. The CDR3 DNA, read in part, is TGTGCCAGCAGTGATAGGACACCCTCCTATGAACAGTAC.

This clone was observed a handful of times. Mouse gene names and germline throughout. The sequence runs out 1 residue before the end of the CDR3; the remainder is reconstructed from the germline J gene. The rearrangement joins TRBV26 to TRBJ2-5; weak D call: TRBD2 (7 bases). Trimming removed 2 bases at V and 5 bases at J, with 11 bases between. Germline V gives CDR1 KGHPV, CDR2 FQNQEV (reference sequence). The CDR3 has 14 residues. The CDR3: CASSLGGRGDTQYF. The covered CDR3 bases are TGTGCCAGCAGTCTGGGGGGGCGCGGAGACACCCAGTAC.

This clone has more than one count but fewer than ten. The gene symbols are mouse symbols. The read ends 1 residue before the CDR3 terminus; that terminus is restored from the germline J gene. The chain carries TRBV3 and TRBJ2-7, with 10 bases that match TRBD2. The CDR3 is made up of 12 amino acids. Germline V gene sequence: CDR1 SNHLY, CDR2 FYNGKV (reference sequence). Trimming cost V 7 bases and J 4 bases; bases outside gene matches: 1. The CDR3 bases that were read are TGTGCCAGCAAGGGACTGGGGTATGAACAGTAC. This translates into CASKGLGYEQY. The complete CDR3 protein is CASKGLGYEQYF.

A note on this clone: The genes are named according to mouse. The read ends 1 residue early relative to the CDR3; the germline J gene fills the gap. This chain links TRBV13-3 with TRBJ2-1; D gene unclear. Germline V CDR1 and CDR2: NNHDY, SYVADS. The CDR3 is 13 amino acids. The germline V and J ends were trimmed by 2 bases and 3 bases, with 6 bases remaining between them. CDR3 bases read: TGTGCCAGCAGTGAGACAATCTATGCTGAGCAGTTC. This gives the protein CASSETIYAEQF. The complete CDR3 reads CASSETIYAEQFF.

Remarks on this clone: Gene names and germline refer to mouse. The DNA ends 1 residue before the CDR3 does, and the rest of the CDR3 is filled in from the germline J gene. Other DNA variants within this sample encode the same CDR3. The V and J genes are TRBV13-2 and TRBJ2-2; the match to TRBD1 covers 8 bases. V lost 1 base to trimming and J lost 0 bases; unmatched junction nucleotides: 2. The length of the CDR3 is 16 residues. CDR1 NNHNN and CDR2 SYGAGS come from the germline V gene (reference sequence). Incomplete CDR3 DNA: TGTGCCAGCGGTGATCAGGACAGGGCAAACACCGGGCAGCTCTAC. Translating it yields CASGDQDRANTGQLY. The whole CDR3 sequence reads CASGDQDRANTGQLYF.

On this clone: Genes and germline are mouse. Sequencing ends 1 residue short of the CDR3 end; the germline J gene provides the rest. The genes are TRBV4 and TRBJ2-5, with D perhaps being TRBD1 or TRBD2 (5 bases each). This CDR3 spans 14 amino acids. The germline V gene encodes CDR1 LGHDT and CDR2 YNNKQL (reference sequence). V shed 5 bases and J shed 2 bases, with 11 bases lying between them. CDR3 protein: CASSPGWGQDTQYF. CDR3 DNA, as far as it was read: TGTGCCAGCAGCCCAGGGTGGGGCCAAGACACCCAGTAC.

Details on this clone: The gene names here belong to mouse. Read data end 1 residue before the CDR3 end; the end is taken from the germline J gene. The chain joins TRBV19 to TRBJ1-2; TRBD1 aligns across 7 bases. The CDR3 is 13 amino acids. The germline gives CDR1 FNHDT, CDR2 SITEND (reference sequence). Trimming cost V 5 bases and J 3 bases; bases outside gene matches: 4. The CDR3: CASSPDRDSDYTF. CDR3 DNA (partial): TGTGCCAGCAGCCCAGACAGGGACTCCGACTACACC.

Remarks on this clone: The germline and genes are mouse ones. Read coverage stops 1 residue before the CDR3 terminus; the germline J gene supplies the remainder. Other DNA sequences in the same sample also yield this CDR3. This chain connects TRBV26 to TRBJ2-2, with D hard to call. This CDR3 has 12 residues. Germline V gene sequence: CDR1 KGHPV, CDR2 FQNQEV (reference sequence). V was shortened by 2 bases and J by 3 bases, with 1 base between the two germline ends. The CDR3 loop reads CASSLDTGQLYF. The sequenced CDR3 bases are TGTGCCAGCAGTCTGGACACCGGGCAGCTCTAC.

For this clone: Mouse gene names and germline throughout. CDR3 loop: CASSPHWGGNTGQLYF. CDR3 DNA, as far as it was read: TGTGCCAGCAGTCCTCACTGGGGGGGAAACACCGGGCAGCTCTAC. The V and J genes are TRBV26 and TRBJ2-2, with 10 bases fitting TRBD2. The sequence runs out 1 residue before the end of the CDR3; the remainder is reconstructed from the germline J gene. V gave up 4 bases and J gave up 1 base; unmatched junction bases: 3. The CDR3 is made up of 16 amino acids. Germline CDR1 KGHPV, CDR2 FQNQEV (reference sequence).